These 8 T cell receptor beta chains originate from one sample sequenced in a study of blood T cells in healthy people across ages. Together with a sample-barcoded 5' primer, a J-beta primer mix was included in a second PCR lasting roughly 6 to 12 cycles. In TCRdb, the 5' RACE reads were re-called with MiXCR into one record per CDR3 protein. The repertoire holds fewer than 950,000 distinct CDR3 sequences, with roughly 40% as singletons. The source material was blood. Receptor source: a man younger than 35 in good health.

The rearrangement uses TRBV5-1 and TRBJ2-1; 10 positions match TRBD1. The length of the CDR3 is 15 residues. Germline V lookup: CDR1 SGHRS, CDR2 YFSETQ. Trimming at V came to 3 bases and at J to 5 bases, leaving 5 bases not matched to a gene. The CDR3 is CASSSTGGANNEQFF. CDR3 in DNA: TGCGCCAGCAGCTCGACAGGGGGCGCGAACAATGAGCAGTTCTTC. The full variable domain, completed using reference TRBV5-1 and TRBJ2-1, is KAGVTQTPRYLIKTRGQQVTLSCSPISGHRSVSWYQQTPGQGLQFLFEYFSETQRNKGNFPGRFSGRQFSNSRSEMNVSTLELGDSALYLCASSSTGGANNEQFFGPGTRLTVL.

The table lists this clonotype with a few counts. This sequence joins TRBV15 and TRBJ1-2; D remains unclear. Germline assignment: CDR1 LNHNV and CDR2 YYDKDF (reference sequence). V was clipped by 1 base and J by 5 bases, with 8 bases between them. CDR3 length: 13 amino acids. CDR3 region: CATSRGERYGYTF. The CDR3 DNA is TGTGCCACCAGCAGAGGAGAGAGATATGGCTACACCTTC.

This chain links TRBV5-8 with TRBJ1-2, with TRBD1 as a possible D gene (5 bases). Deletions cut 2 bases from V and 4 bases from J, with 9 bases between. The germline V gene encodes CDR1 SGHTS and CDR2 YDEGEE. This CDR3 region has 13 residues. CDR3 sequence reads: CASSFKGSYGYTF. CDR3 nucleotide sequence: TGTGCCAGCAGCTTTAAGGGGAGCTATGGCTACACCTTC. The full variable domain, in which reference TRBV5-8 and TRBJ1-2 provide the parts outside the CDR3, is EAGVTQSPTHLIKTRGQQATLRCSPISGHTSVYWYQQALGLGLQFLLWYDEGEERNRGNFPPRFSGRQFPNYSSELNVNALELEDSALYLCASSFKGSYGYTFGSGTRLTVV.

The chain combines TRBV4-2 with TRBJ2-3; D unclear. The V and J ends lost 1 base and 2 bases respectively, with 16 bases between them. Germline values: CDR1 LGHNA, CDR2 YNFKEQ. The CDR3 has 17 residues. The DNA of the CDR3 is TGTGCCAGCAGCCAAGCAGTGGGCAATATCCTCACAGATACGCAGTATTTT. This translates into CASSQAVGNILTDTQYF.

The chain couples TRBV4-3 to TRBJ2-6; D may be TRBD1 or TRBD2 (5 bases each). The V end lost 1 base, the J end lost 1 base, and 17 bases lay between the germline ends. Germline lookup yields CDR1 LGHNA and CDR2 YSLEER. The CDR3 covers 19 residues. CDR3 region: CASSQVFGGSRSGANVLTF. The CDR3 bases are TGCGCCAGCAGCCAAGTGTTTGGGGGATCGAGGTCTGGGGCCAACGTCCTGACTTTC.

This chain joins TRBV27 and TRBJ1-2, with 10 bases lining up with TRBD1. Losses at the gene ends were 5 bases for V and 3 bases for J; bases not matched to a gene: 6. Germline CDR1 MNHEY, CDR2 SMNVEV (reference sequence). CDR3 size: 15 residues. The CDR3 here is CASSGTGVDDYGYTF. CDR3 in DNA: TGTGCCAGCAGTGGGACAGGGGTTGATGACTATGGCTACACCTTC.

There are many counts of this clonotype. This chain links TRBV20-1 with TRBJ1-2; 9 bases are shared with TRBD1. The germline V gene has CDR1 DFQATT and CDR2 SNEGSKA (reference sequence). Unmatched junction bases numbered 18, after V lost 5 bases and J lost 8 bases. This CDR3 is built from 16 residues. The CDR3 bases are TGCAGTGCTCCAACCTCACCGGGACAGGGCTTCGAGGGCTACACCTTC. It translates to CSAPTSPGQGFEGYTF.

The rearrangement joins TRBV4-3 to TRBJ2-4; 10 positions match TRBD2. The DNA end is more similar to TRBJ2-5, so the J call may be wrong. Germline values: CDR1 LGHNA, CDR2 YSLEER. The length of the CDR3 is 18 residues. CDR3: CASSQDRAGGLLGETQYF. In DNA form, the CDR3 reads TGCGCCAGCAGCCAAGATCGAGCGGGGGGGCTTTTGGGGGAGACCCAGTACTTC.